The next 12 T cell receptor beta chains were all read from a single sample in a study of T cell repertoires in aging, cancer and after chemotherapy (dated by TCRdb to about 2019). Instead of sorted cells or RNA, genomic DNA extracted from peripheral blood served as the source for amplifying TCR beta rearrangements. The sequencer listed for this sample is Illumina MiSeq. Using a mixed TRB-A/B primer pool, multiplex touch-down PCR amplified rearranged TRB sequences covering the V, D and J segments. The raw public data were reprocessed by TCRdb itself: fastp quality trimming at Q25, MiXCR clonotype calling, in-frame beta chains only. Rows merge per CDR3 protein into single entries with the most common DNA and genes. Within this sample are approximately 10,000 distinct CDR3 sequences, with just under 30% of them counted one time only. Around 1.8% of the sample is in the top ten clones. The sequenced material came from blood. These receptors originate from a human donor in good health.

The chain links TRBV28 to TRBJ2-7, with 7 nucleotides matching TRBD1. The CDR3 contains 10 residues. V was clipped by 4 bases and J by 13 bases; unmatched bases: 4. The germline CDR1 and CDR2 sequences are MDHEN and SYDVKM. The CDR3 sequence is CASSSGTEYF. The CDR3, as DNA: TGTGCCAGCAGTTCAGGGACAGAATACTTC.

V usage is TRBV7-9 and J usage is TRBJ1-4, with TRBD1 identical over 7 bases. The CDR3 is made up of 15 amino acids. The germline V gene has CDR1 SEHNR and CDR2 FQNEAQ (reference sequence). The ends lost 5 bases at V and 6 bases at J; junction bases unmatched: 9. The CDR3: CASSPGQTLHEKLFF. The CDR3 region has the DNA TGTGCCAGCAGCCCGGGACAGACTCTTCATGAAAAACTGTTTTTT.

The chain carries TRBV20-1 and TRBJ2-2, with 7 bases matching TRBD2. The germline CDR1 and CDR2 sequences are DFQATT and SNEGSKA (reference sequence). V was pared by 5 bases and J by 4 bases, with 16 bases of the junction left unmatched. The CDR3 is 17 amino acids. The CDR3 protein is CSAYEREPSGFTGELFF. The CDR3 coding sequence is TGCAGTGCTTATGAGAGGGAACCTAGCGGCTTCACCGGGGAGCTGTTTTTT.

CDR3 protein: CASSYSPGGTEAFF. The CDR3 DNA reads as TGTGCCAGCAGTTACTCGCCGGGCGGCACTGAAGCTTTCTTT. This chain connects TRBV6-5 to TRBJ1-1; D gene unclear. CDR3 length: 14 amino acids. Germline CDR1 is MNHEY and CDR2 is SVGAGI. Trimming took off 0 bases at V and 4 bases at J, with 9 bases between the two ends.

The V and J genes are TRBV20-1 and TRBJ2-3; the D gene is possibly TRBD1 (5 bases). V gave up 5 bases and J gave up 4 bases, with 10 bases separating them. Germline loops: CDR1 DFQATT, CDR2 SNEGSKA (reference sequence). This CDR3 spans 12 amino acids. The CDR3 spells CSAGAGADTQYF. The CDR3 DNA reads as TGCAGTGCTGGGGCAGGCGCAGATACGCAGTATTTT.

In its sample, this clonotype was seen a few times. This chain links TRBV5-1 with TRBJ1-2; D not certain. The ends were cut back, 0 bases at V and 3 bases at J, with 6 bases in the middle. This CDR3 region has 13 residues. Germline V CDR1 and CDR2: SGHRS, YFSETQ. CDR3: CASSLAYDYGYTF. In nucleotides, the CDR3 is TGCGCCAGCAGCTTGGCATACGACTATGGCTACACCTTC.

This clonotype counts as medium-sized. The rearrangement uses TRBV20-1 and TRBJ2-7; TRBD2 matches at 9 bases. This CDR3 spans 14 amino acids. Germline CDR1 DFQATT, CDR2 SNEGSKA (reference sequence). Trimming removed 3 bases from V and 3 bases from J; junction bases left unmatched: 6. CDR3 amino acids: CSASGAGGIYEQYF. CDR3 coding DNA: TGCAGTGCTAGTGGGGCGGGAGGGATCTACGAGCAGTACTTC.

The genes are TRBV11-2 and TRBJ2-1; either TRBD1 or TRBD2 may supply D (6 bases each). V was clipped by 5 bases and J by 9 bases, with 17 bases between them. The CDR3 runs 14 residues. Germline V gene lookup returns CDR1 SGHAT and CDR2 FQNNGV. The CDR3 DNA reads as TGTGCCAGCAGCCTAAGGGGGGCGTCTGGTGAGCAGTTCTTC. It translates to CASSLRGASGEQFF.

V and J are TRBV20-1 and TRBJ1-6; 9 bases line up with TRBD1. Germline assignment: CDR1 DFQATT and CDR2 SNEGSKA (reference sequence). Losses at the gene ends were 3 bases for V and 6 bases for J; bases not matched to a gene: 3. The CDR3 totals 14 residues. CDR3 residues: CSARGQGFNSPLHF. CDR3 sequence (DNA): TGCAGTGCTAGGGGACAGGGTTTTAATTCACCCCTCCACTTT.

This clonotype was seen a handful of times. CDR3 nucleotides: TGTGCCAGCAGCTTCGGAACTGAAGCTTTCTTT. Translating it yields CASSFGTEAFF. The gene calls are TRBV7-6 and TRBJ1-1; no clear D gene. CDR1 is SGHVS and CDR2 is FNYEAQ in the germline V gene. V was pared by 3 bases and J by 5 bases, with 4 bases between. The CDR3 runs to 11 residues.

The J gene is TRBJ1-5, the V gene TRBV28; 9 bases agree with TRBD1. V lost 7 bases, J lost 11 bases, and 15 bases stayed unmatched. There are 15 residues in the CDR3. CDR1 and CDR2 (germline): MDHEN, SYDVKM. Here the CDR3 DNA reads TGTGCCAGCATTCCCGGGACAGGGCCTTCTTCAGCCCAGCATTTT. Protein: CASIPGTGPSSAQHF. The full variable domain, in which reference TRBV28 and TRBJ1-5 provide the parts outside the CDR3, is DVKVTQSSRYLVKRTGEKVFLECVQDMDHENMFWYRQDPGLGLRLIYFSYDVKMKEKGDIPEGYSVSREKKERFSLILESASTNQTSMYLCASIPGTGPSSAQHFGDGTRLSIL.

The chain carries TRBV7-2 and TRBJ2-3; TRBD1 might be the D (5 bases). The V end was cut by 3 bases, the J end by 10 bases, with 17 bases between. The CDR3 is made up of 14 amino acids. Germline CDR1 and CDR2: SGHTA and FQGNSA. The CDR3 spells CASSFPAGWDPQYF. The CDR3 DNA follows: TGTGCCAGCAGCTTTCCCGCAGGGTGGGATCCGCAGTATTTT.